This T cell receptor (beta chain) was documented in a study of shared clonotypes between healthy human individuals. Study-level information: Three plates were used per donor for CD4 naive, three for CD4 memory, two for CD8 naive and one for CD8 memory.

All the donors were Caucasian adults who lived in Nashville, Tennessee. Worth noting for this clone: The target antigen is unknown.

As originally analysed: From ImmunoSEQ came sequences covering only the junction and carrying no quality scores, so filtering differed. Repertoires were generated with immunoSEQ multiplex PCR, while TCRdb's copy carries only in-frame clones and drops some. The V and J calls and clone size come from that table; D and trimming were worked out from the DNA. The table lists around 980,000 clones, around 82% of them singletons. This CDR3 has 13 residues. Trimming stripped 1 base from V and 1 base from J, with 4 bases between. Per germline, CDR1 SEHNR and CDR2 FQNEAQ (reference sequence). Notes on the study in general: Estimated clonotype richness was generally higher in naive than memory subsets.

Material: memory CD4+ T cells from PBMCs. This sample's subset: CD45RA-negative fraction. The V gene is TRBV7-9, the J gene TRBJ2-5; no firm D call. The TCR sequence derives from a man in his late teens or twenties in good health. Some clones in this sample may be carry-over from other donors' samples. Here the CDR3 DNA reads TGTGCCAGCAGCTTAGTTCCCCAAGAGACCCAGTACTTC. Protein sequence: CASSLVPQETQYF.